This T cell receptor beta chain was sequenced in a study of blood T cell repertoires in COVID-19. Background on the study: Specimens from acute and convalescent COVID-19 originated in the United States, Italy and Spain. The analysed material was cDNA or gDNA that came from T cells, B-cell-depleted T cells, or PBMCs.

For this clone: Other DNA sequences from this sample encode an identical CDR3 as well.

The authors' processing: Cell counts per sample came from amplifying reference gene primers. Profiling relied on immunoSEQ multiplex PCR, and the TCRdb table lists in-frame clones only, not all of them. V and J calls and clone size are copied from that table; D and trimming were computed from the DNA. The repertoire holds a few hundred thousand clones, with 85% as singletons. The sequencing input was peripheral blood. This sequence was found in a woman aged 18-35 years with acute or convalescent COVID-19.

The CDR3: CASSVGLAGGTDTQYF. CDR3 nucleotide sequence: TGTGCCAGCAGCGTAGGCCTAGCGGGGGGAACAGATACGCAGTATTTT. The chain links TRBV9 to TRBJ2-3, with TRBD2 matching 11 bases. V was clipped by 0 bases and J by 3 bases; unmatched bases: 3. The CDR3 loop spans 16 amino acids. The germline V gene encodes CDR1 SGDLS and CDR2 YYNGEE.